Presented here are 20 T cell receptor beta chains from one specimen sequenced in a study of T-cell memory formation after mild COVID-19. TCRdb processed the 5' RACE reads anew with MiXCR; each CDR3 protein has one entry. The data hold approximately 260,000 distinct CDR3 sequences, with over 15% observed a single time. The sample comprised PBMCs or a T cell subset sorted from them (not recorded which). The receptor source for this set is a man between 18 and 35 years old who had mild COVID-19 (a few samples of this study predate the infection). Cell type and time point are not known.

This clonotype came up a few times. V usage is TRBV6-6 and J usage is TRBJ2-7; no clear D. In germline, CDR1 is MNHNY, CDR2 SVGAGI (reference sequence). V was trimmed by 6 bases and J by 1 base, leaving 16 bases between them. The CDR3 is made up of 15 amino acids. CDR3 in DNA: TGTGCCAGCAGGGCAACCGGACCGATATCCTACGAGCAGTACTTC. This encodes CASRATGPISYEQYF.

The chain employs TRBV12-3 or TRBV12-4 and TRBJ2-5; D uncertain. This CDR3 region has 13 residues. The germline V and J ends were trimmed by 3 bases and 1 base, with 6 bases remaining between them. DNA for the CDR3: TGTGCCAGCAGTTTTAACATCCAAGAGACCCAGTACTTC. Amino acid sequence: CASSFNIQETQYF.

The table lists this clonotype with a count of one. A read error may account for a junction end that differs from germline. CDR3 coding DNA: TGTGCCAGCAGCTTCTTGCTACAGGGCTCTGGAATCACCATATATTTT. It encodes CASSFLLQGSGITIYF. The chain uses TRBV11-2 and TRBJ1-3; maybe TRBD1 (6 bases). The CDR3 sequence is 16 residues long. Germline V gene lookup returns CDR1 SGHAT and CDR2 FQNNGV.

This clonotype was detected ten times or more. J is TRBJ2-5 and V is TRBV7-9; no reliable D call. Germline lookup yields CDR1 SEHNR and CDR2 FQNEAQ (reference sequence). The CDR3 length is 14 residues. V dropped 4 bases and J dropped 2 bases, with 11 bases sitting between them. CDR3 nucleotide sequence: TGTGCCAGCAGCTACTGGGCTTTACAAGAGACCCAGTACTTC. It translates to CASSYWALQETQYF.

The chain links TRBV7-9 to TRBJ2-1, with D perhaps matching TRBD2 (5 bases). V was trimmed by 3 bases and J by 6 bases, leaving 9 bases between them. The germline V gene has CDR1 SEHNR and CDR2 FQNEAQ (reference sequence). This CDR3 contains 13 residues. The CDR3 loop is CASSLEVSNEQFF. The DNA of the CDR3 is TGTGCCAGCAGCTTGGAGGTGAGCAATGAGCAGTTCTTC. Together with reference TRBV7-9 and TRBJ2-1, the CDR3 gives the full variable domain: DTGVSQNPRHKITKRGQNVTFRCDPISEHNRLYWYRQTLGQGPEFLTYFQNEAQLEKSRLLSDRFSAERPKGSFSTLEIQRTEQGDSAMYLCASSLEVSNEQFFGPGTRLTVL.

The chain joins TRBV6-2 or TRBV6-3 to TRBJ2-7, with 7 positions matching TRBD2. The CDR3 covers 16 residues. With V trimmed by 5 bases and J by 0 bases, 10 bases remained unmatched. The germline gives CDR1 MNHEY, CDR2 SVGEGT. CDR3 in DNA: TGTGCCAGCAGTAACCGGGGGATAGCGGGCTCCTACGAGCAGTACGTC. It yields the protein CASSNRGIAGSYEQYV.

The gene calls are TRBV20-1 and TRBJ2-5, with TRBD2 identical over 15 bases. The V and J ends lost 6 bases and 5 bases, in that order; junction bases with no gene match: 7. CDR3 length equals 15 residues. Germline V lookup: CDR1 DFQATT, CDR2 SNEGSKA (reference sequence). The CDR3 nucleotides are TGCAGTGCCGGGACTAGCGGGGGGTTCCGGGAGACCCAGTACTTC. Protein: CSAGTSGGFRETQYF.

This chain links TRBV12-5 with TRBJ1-1; the D is unclear. Germline assignment: CDR1 LGHNT and CDR2 FRNRAP. This CDR3 region has 11 residues. Deletions cut 7 bases from V and 3 bases from J, with 6 bases between. CDR3 sequence: CASAIYTEAFF. Written as DNA, the CDR3 is TGTGCTAGTGCCATATACACTGAAGCTTTCTTT.

Only a few counts were recorded for this clonotype. The rearrangement uses TRBV15 and TRBJ2-7, with 8 bases matching TRBD1. There are 15 residues in the CDR3. Germline lookup yields CDR1 LNHNV and CDR2 YYDKDF (reference sequence). The trim removed 3 bases at V and 3 bases at J, leaving 7 bases unmatched. The DNA for the CDR3 is TGTGCCACCAGCAGCTCTATCGGGACAGGCTACGAGCAGTACGTC. It encodes CATSSSIGTGYEQYV.

This chain uses TRBV5-1 with TRBJ2-5; 9 positions match TRBD1. The CDR3 has 15 amino acids. Germline V gene sequence: CDR1 SGHRS, CDR2 YFSETQ. The trim removed 4 bases at V and 4 bases at J, leaving 8 bases unmatched. CDR3 sequence (DNA): TGCGCCAGCAGCCCCCTCTTGACAGGGGGAGAGACCCAGTACTTC. It is translated as CASSPLLTGGETQYF.

This chain connects TRBV30 to TRBJ2-1, with D possibly matching TRBD1 (7 bases). V was clipped by 5 bases and J by 4 bases, with 15 bases between them. Germline-derived CDR1 and CDR2 are GTSNPN and SVGIG (reference sequence). The CDR3 sequence is 14 residues long. DNA for the CDR3: TGTGCCTGGTCTCAGGGGGGTCCTTACAATGAGCAGTTCTTC. This encodes CAWSQGGPYNEQFF.

This clonotype turned up a few times. CDR3 amino acids: CASSFRGPPYQETQYF. The CDR3 nucleotides are TGTGCCAGCAGCTTTAGGGGGCCCCCGTACCAAGAGACCCAGTACTTC. The J gene is TRBJ2-5, the V gene TRBV11-1; 7 bases agree with TRBD1. Germline loops: CDR1 SGHAT, CDR2 FQDESV (reference sequence). Losses at the gene ends were 3 bases for V and 0 bases for J; bases not matched to a gene: 7. CDR3 length: 16 amino acids.

This clonotype was seen a handful of times. The chain recombines TRBV5-1 with TRBJ2-1; 7 positions agree with TRBD1. Germline V lookup: CDR1 SGHRS, CDR2 YFSETQ. Losses at the gene ends were 4 bases for V and 7 bases for J; bases not matched to a gene: 8. The CDR3 is 14 residues long. This CDR3 is CASSAGGMENEQFF. The CDR3 DNA is TGCGCCAGCAGCGCAGGGGGTATGGAAAATGAGCAGTTCTTC.

This clonotype occurred a few times. V gene TRBV7-2 combines with J gene TRBJ2-1; D remains ambiguous. Germline loops: CDR1 SGHTA, CDR2 FQGNSA. This CDR3 has 11 amino acids. V lost 1 base and J lost 8, with 3 bases in between. CDR3 nucleotides: TGTGCCAGCAGCTTAGTCTATGAGCAGTTCTTC. Its translation: CASSLVYEQFF.

The chain recombines TRBV6-1 with TRBJ2-7; a possible D gene is TRBD1 (6 bases). V gave up 6 bases and J gave up 1 base, with 16 bases separating them. The length of the CDR3 is 15 residues. The germline V gene has CDR1 MNHNS and CDR2 SASEGT. CDR3 nucleotides: TGTGCCAGCAGACCCTATGGGGGCGCATCCTACGAGCAGTACTTC. Translating gives CASRPYGGASYEQYF.

Concerning this clonotype itself: One end of the junction fails to match germline, which may point to a read error. The chain joins TRBV7-6 to TRBJ1-6, with D possibly matching TRBD1 (6 bases). Germline V CDR1 and CDR2: SGHVS, FNYEAQ. The CDR3 totals 17 residues. CDR3 region: CASSADRIYLYDSPLHF. CDR3 in DNA: TGTGCCAGCAGCGCGGACAGAATATACCTCTATGATTCACCCCTCCACTTT. Looking up the rest from reference TRBV7-6 and TRBJ1-6 gives the full variable domain: GAGVSQSPRYKVTKRGQDVALRCDPISGHVSLYWYRQALGQGPEFLTYFNYEAQQDKSGLPNDRFSAERPEGSISTLTIQRTEQRDSAMYRCASSADRIYLYDSPLHFGNGTRLTVT.

The chain couples TRBV7-9 to TRBJ2-3; D possibly matches TRBD1 or TRBD2 (7 bases each). The CDR3 has 13 amino acids. The germline CDR1 and CDR2 sequences are SEHNR and FQNEAQ (reference sequence). Trimming removed 3 bases at V and 6 bases at J, with 10 bases between. DNA for the CDR3: TGTGCCAGCAGCTTCAGGGGGGGCGATACGCAGTATTTT. Protein product: CASSFRGGDTQYF.

The V call is TRBV2, the J call TRBJ1-2; TRBD1 agrees at 8 bases. The V segment lost 2 bases and the J segment 8 bases; nucleotides outside the gene matches: 4. Germline CDR1 and CDR2: SNHLY and FYNNEI. This CDR3 contains 13 residues. The CDR3 region has the DNA TGTGCCAGCAGTGAAAGACAGGGGAAAGGCTACACCTTC. This codes for CASSERQGKGYTF. Complete variable domain (other parts from reference TRBV2 and TRBJ1-2): EPEVTQTPSHQVTQMGQEVILRCVPISNHLYFYWYRQILGQKVEFLVSFYNNEISEKSEIFDDQFSVERPDGSNFTLKIRSTKLEDSAMYFCASSERQGKGYTFGSGTRLTVV.

V is TRBV6-2 or TRBV6-3 and J is TRBJ2-7; D may match TRBD1 or TRBD2 (7 bases each). CDR3 length: 14 residues. Germline CDR1 MNHEY, CDR2 SVGEGT. V was shortened by 6 bases and J by 4 bases, with 16 bases between the two germline ends. Written as DNA, the CDR3 is TGTGCCAGCAGCGGGGGAGGGGGCCGATACGAGCAGTACGTC. This gives the protein CASSGGGGRYEQYV.

The J gene is TRBJ2-6, the V gene TRBV5-1; the D is unclear. CDR3 length: 18 residues. Trimming shortened V by 0 bases and J by 4 bases, and 17 bases separated the two germline ends. Germline CDR1 is SGHRS and CDR2 is YFSETQ. The CDR3 DNA reads TGCGCCAGCAGCTTGGATTATTCTGGGTCCGCAGGGGCCAACGTCCTGACTTTC. Translating gives CASSLDYSGSAGANVLTF.